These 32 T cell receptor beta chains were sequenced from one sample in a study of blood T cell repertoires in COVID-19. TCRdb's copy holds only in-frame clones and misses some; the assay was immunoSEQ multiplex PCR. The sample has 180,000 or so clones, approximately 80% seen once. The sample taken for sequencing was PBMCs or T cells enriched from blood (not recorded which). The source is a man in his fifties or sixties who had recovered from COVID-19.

In nucleotides, the CDR3 is TGTGCCTGGAGCCCCGCGGACACAACTAATGAAAAACTGTTTTTT. Translating it yields CAWSPADTTNEKLFF. This chain uses TRBV30 with TRBJ1-4; tentative D call: TRBD1 (5 bases). Germline values: CDR1 GTSNPN, CDR2 SVGIG (reference sequence). Trimming left V 3 bases short and J 0 bases short, with 11 bases between. The CDR3 extends over 15 amino acids.

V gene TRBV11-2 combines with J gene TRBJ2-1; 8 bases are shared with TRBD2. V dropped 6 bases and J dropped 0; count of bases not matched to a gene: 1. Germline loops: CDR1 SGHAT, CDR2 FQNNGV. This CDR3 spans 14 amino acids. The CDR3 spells CASRSGSSYNEQFF. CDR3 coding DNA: TGTGCCAGCAGAAGCGGGAGCTCCTACAATGAGCAGTTCTTC.

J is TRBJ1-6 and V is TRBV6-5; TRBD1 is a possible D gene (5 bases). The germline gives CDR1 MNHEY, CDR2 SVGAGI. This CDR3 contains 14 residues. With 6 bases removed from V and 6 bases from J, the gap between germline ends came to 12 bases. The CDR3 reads CASSSRGSNSPLHF. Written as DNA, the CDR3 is TGTGCCAGCAGCTCTAGGGGAAGTAATTCACCCCTCCACTTT.

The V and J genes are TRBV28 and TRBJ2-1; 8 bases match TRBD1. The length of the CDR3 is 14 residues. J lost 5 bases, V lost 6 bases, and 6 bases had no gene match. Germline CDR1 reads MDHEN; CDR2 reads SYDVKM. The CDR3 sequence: CASRRTGSNNEQFF. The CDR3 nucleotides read TGTGCCAGCAGGAGGACAGGGTCGAACAATGAGCAGTTCTTC.

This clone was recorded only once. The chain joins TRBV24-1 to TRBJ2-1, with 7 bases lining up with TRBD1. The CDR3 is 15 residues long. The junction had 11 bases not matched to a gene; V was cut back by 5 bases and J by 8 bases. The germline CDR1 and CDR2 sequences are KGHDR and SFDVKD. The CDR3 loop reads CATSGTTGAKHEQFF. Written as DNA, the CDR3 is TGTGCCACCAGTGGGACCACAGGGGCCAAGCATGAGCAGTTCTTC.

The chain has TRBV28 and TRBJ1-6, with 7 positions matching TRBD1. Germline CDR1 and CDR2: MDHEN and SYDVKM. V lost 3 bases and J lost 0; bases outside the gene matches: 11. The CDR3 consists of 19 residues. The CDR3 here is CASSFGLDRLSSYNSPLHF. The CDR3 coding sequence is TGTGCCAGCAGTTTCGGATTGGACAGGCTGAGCTCCTATAATTCACCCCTCCACTTT.

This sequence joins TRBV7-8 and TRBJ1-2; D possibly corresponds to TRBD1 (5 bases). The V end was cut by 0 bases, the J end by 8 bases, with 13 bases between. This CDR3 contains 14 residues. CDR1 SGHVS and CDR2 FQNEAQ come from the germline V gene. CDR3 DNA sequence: TGTGCCAGCAGCTTAGCGCAGGGAAGGAGAGGCTACACCTTC. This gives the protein CASSLAQGRRGYTF.

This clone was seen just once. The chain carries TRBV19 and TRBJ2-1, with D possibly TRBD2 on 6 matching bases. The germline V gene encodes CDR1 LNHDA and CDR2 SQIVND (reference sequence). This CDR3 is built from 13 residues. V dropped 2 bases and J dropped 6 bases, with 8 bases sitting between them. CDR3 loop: CASSILASNEQFF. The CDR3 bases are TGTGCCAGTAGTATACTAGCGAGCAATGAGCAGTTCTTC.

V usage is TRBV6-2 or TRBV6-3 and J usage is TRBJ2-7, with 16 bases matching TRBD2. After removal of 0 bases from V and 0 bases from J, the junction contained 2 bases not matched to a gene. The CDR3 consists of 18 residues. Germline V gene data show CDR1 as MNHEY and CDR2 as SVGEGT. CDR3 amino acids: CASSYSGTSGGDSYEQYF. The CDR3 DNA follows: TGTGCCAGCAGTTACTCTGGGACTAGCGGGGGGGACTCCTACGAGCAGTACTTC.

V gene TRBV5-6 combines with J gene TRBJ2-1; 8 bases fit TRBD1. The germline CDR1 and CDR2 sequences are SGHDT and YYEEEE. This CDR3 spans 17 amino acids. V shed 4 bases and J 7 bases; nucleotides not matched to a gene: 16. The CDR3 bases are TGTGCCAGCAGCCACATACAGGGGGGAACTAGTTGGAATGAGCAGTTCTTC. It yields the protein CASSHIQGGTSWNEQFF.

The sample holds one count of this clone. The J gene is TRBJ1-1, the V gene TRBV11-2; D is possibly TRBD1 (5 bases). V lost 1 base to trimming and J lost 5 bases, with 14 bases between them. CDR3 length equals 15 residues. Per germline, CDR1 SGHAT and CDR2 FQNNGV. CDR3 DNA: TGTGCCAGCAGCTTAGCGGCGGGGGTCAATACTGAAGCTTTCTTT. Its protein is CASSLAAGVNTEAFF. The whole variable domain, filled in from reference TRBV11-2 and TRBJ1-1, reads EAGVAQSPRYKIIEKRQSVAFWCNPISGHATLYWYQQILGQGPKLLIQFQNNGVVDDSQLPKDRFSAERLKGVDSTLKIQPAKLEDSAVYLCASSLAAGVNTEAFFGQGTRLTVV.

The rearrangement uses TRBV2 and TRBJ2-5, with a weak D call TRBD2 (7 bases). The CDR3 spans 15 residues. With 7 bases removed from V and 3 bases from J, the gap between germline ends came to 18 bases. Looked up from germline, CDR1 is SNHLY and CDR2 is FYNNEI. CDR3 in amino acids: CASTKGGAEKETQYF. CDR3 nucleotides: TGTGCCAGCACTAAGGGGGGGGCCGAAAAAGAGACCCAGTACTTC.

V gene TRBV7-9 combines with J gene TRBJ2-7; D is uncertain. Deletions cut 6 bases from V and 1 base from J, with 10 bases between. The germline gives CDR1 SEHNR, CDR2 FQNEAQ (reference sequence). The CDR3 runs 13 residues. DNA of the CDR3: TGTGCCAGCAGGCTGACTGAGTCCTACGAGCAGTACTTC. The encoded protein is CASRLTESYEQYF.

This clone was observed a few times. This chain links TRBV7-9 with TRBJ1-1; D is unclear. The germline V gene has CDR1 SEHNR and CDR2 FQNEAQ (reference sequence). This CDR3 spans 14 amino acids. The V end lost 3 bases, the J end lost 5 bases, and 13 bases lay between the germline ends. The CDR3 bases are TGTGCCAGCAGCTTCGAGGGCCCCCGGACTGAAGCTTTCTTT. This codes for CASSFEGPRTEAFF. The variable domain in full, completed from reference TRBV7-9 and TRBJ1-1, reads DTGVSQNPRHKITKRGQNVTFRCDPISEHNRLYWYRQTLGQGPEFLTYFQNEAQLEKSRLLSDRFSAERPKGSFSTLEIQRTEQGDSAMYLCASSFEGPRTEAFFGQGTRLTVV.

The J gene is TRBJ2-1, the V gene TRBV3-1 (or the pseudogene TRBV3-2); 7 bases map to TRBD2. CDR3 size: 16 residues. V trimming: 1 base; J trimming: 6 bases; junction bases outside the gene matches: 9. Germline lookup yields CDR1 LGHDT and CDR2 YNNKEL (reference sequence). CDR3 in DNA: TGTGCCAGCAGCCAAGTTGTGTCTAGCGGAGGCAATGAGCAGTTCTTC. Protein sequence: CASSQVVSSGGNEQFF.

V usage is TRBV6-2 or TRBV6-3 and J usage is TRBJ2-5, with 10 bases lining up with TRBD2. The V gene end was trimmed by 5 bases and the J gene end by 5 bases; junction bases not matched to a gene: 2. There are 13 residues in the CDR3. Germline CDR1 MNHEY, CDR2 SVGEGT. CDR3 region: CASSLAGVETQYF. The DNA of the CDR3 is TGTGCCAGCAGTCTAGCGGGAGTCGAGACCCAGTACTTC.

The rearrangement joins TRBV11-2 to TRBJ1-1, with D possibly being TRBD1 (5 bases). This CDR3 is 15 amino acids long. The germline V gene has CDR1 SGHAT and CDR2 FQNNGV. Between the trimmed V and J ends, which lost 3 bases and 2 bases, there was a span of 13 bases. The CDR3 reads CASSFSGAGNTEAFF. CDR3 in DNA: TGTGCCAGCAGCTTCTCCGGGGCGGGAAACACTGAAGCTTTCTTT.

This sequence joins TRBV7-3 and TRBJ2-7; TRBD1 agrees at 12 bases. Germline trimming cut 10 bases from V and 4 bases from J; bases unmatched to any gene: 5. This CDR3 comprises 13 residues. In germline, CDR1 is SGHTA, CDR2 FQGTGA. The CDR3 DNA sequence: TGTGCCACCAGGGACAGGGGGCTATACGAGCAGTACTTC. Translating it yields CATRDRGLYEQYF.

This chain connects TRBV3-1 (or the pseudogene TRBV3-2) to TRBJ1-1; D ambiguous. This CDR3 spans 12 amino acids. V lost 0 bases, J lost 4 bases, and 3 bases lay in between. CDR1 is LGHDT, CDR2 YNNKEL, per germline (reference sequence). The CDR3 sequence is CASSQESTEAFF. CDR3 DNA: TGTGCCAGCAGCCAAGAGAGCACTGAAGCTTTCTTT.

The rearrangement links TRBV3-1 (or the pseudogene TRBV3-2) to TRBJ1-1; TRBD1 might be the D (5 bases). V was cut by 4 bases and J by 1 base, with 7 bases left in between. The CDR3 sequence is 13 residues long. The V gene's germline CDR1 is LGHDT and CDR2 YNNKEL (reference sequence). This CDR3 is CASSPGQNTEAFF. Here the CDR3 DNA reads TGTGCCAGCAGCCCCGGACAGAACACTGAAGCTTTCTTT.

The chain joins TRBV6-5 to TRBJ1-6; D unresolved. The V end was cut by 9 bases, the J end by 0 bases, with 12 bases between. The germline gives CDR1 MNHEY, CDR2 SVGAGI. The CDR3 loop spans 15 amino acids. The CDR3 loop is CASIPGSSYNSPLHF. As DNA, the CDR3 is TGTGCCAGTATCCCCGGGAGCTCCTATAATTCACCCCTCCACTTT.

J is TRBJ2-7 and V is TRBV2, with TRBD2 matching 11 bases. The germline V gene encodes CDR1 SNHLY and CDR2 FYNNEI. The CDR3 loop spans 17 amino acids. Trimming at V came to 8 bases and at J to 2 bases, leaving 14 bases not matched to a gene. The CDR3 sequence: CASRGQETSGRTYEQYF. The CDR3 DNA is TGTGCCAGCCGGGGACAGGAAACTAGCGGGAGAACCTACGAGCAGTACTTC.

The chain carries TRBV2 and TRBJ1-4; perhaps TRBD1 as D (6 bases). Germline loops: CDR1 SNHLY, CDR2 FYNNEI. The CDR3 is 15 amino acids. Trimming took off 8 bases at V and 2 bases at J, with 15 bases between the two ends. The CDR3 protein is CASRDRGHTNEKLFF. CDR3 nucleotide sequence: TGTGCCAGCCGGGACCGGGGACATACTAATGAAAAACTGTTTTTT.

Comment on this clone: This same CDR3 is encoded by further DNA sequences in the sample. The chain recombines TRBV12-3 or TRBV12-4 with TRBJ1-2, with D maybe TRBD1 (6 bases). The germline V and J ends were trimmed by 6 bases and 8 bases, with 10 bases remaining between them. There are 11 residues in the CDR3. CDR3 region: CASSSRGGYTF. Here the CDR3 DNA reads TGTGCCAGCAGCTCGAGGGGGGGCTACACCTTC.

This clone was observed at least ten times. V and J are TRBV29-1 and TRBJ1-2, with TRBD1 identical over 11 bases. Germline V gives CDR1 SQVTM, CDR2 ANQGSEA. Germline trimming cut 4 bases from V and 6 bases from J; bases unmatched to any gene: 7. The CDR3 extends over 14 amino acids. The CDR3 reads CSVGRTGGDDGYTF. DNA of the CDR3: TGCAGCGTTGGGCGGACAGGGGGCGATGATGGCTACACCTTC.

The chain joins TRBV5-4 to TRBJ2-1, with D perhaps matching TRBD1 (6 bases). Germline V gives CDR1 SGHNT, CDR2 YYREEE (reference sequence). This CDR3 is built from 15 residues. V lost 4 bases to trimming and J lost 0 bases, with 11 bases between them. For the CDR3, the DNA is TGTGCCAGCAGCCCGGGACATCTCTCCTACAATGAGCAGTTCTTC. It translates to CASSPGHLSYNEQFF. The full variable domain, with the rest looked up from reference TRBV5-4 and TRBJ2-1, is ETGVTQSPTHLIKTRGQQVTLRCSSQSGHNTVSWYQQALGQGPQFIFQYYREEENGRGNFPPRFSGLQFPNYSSELNVNALELDDSALYLCASSPGHLSYNEQFFGPGTRLTVL.

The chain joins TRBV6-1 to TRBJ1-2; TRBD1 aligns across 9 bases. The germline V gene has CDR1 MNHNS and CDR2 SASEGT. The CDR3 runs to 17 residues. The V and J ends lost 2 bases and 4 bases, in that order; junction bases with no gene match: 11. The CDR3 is CASSENRGGQGTYGYTF. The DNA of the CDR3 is TGTGCCAGCAGTGAAAACCGGGGAGGACAGGGGACCTATGGCTACACCTTC.

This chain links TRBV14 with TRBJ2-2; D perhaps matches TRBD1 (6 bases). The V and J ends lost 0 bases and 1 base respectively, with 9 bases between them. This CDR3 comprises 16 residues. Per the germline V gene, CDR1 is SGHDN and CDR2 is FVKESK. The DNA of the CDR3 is TGTGCCAGCAGCCAAGAAAGGACAGTGAACACCGGGGAGCTGTTTTTT. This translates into CASSQERTVNTGELFF.

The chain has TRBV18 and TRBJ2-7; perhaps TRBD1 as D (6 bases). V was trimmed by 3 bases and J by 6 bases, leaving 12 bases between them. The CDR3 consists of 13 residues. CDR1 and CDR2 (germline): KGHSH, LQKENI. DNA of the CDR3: TGTGCCAGCTCACCCAATTCCAGGGGCGAGCAGTACTTC. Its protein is CASSPNSRGEQYF.

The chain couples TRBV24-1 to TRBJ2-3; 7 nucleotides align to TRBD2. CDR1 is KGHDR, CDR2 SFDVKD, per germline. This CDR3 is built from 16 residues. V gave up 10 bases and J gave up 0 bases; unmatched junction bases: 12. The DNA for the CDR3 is TGTGCCACAGAACCCGCGGGAGCCCTTAGCACAGATACGCAGTATTTT. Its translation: CATEPAGALSTDTQYF.

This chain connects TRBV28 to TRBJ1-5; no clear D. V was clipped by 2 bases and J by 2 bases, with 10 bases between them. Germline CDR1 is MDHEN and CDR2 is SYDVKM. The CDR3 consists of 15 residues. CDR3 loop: CASSLPLGGNQPQHF. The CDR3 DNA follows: TGTGCCAGCAGTTTACCGCTCGGGGGCAATCAGCCCCAGCATTTT.

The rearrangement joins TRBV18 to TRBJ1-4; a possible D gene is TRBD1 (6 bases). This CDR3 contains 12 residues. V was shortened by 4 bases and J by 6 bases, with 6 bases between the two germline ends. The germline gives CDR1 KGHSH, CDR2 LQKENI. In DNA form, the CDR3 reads TGTGCCAGCTCACACAGGGATGAAAAACTGTTTTTT. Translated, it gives CASSHRDEKLFF. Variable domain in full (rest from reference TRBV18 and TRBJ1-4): NAGVMQNPRHLVRRRGQEARLRCSPMKGHSHVYWYRQLPEEGLKFMVYLQKENIIDESGMPKERFSAEFPKEGPSILRIQQVVRGDSAAYFCASSHRDEKLFFGSGTQLSVL.